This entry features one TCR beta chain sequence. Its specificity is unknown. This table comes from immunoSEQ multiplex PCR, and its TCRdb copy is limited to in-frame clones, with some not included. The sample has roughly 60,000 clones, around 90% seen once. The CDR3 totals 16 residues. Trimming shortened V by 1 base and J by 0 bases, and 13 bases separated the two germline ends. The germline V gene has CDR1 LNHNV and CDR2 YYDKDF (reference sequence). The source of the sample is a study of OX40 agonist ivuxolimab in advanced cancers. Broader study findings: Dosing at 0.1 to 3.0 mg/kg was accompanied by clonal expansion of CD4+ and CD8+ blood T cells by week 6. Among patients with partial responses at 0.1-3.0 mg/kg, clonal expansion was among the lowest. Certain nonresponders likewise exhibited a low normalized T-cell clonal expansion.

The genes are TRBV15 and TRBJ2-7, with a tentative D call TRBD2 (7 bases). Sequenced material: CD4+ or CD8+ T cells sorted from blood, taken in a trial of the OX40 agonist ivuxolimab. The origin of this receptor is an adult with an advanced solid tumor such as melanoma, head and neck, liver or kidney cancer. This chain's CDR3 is CATSRGWGGDSYEQYF. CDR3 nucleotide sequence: TGTGCCACCAGCAGAGGGTGGGGGGGCGACTCCTACGAGCAGTACTTC.